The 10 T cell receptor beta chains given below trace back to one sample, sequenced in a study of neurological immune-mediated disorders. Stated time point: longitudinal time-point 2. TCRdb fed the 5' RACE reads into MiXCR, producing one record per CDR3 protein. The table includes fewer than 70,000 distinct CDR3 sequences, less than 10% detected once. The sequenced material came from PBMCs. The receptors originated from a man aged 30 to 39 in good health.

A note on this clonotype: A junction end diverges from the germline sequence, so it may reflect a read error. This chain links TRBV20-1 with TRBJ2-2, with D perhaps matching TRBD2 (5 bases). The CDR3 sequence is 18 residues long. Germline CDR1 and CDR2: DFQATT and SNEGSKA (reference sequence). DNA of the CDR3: TGCAGTGCTAGAGGTCTCAGTGGGAGAGCCTCGAAAACCGGGGAGCTGTTTTTT. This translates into CSARGLSGRASKTGELFF.

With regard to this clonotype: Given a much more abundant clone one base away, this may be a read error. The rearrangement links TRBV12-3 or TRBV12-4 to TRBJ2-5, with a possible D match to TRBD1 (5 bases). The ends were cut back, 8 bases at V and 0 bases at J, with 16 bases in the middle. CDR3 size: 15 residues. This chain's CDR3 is CASGFQDMYQETQYF. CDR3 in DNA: TGTGCCAGCGGATTCCAGGACATGTACCAAGAGACCCAGTACTTC.

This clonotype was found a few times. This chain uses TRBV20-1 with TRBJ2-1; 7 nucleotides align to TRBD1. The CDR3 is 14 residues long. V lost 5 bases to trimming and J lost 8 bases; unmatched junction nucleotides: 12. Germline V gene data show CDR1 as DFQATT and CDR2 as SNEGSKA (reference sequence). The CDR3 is CSAGAGTVDDEQFF. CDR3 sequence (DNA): TGCAGTGCTGGAGCCGGGACAGTCGACGATGAGCAGTTCTTC.

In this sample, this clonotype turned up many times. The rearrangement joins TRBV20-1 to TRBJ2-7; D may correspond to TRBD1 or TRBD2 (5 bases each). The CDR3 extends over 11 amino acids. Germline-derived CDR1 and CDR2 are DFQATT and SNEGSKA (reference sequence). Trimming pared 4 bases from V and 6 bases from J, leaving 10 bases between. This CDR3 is CSAIGAGEQYF. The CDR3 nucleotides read TGCAGTGCTATCGGGGCGGGCGAGCAGTACTTC.

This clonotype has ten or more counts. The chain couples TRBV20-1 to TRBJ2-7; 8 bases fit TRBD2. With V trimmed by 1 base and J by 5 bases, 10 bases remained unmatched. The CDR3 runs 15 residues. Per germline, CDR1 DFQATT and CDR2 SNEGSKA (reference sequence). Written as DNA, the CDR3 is TGCAGTGCTAGAGTATTAGCGGGAAAACTTCACGAGCAGTACTTC. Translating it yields CSARVLAGKLHEQYF.

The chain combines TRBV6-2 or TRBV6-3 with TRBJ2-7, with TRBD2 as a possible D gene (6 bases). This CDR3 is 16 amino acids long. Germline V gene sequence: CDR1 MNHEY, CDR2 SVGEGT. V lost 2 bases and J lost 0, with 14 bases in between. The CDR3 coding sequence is TGTGCCAGCAGTTACAATGCGGGGAGAAGCTCCTACGAGCAGTACTTC. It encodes CASSYNAGRSSYEQYF.

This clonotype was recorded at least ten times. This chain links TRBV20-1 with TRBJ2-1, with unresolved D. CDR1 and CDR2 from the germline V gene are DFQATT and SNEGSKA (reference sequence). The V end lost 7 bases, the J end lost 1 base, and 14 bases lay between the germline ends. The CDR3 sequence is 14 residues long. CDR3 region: CSVRTPPSYNEQFF. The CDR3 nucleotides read TGCAGTGTACGAACTCCCCCTTCCTACAATGAGCAGTTCTTC.

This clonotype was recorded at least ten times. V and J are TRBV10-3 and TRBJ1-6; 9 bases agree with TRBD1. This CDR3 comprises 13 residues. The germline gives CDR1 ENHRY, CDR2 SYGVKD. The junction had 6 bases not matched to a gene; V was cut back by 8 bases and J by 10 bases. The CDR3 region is CAIRGQGKSPLHF. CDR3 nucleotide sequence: TGTGCCATCCGCGGACAGGGGAAGTCACCCCTCCACTTT.

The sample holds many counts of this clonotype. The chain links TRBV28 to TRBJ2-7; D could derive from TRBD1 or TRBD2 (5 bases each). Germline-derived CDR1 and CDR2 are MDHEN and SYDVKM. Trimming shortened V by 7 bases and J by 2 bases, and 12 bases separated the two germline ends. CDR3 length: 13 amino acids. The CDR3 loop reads CASTWGPTYEQYF. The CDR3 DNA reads TGTGCCAGCACCTGGGGACCGACCTACGAGCAGTACTTC. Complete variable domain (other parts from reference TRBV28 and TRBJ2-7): DVKVTQSSRYLVKRTGEKVFLECVQDMDHENMFWYRQDPGLGLRLIYFSYDVKMKEKGDIPEGYSVSREKKERFSLILESASTNQTSMYLCASTWGPTYEQYFGPGTRLTVT.

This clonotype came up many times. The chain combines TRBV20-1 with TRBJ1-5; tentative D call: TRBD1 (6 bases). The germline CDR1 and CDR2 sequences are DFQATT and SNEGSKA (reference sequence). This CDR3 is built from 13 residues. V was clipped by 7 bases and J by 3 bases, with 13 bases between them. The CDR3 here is CSVAGQYNQPQHF. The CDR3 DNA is TGCAGTGTAGCAGGACAGTACAATCAGCCCCAGCATTTT.